This TCR beta chain was found in a study of vaccination effects on CD4 cells after COVID-19. Once cultured for roughly 10 days, the cells underwent separation to obtain CD4+ T cells. Turning to this clone: Its cognate antigen is unknown.

Repertoires were generated with immunoSEQ multiplex PCR, while TCRdb's copy carries only in-frame clones and drops some. The top ten clones hold under 30% of a sample with about 66,000 clones, approximately 72% of them seen once. CDR1 SGHVS and CDR2 FNYEAQ come from the germline V gene. Trimming took off 1 base at V and 5 bases at J, with 11 bases between the two ends. The CDR3 runs to 14 residues. The sequence was obtained from a human donor who had a prior SARS-CoV-2 infection. The sequenced sample was CD4+ T cells from PBMCs cultured without peptide, obtained before COVID-19 vaccination. This chain connects TRBV7-6 to TRBJ2-5, with unresolved D. For the CDR3, the DNA is TGTGCCAGCAGCTTAGAGACGGTCGGGGAGACCCAGTACTTC. It yields the protein CASSLETVGETQYF.